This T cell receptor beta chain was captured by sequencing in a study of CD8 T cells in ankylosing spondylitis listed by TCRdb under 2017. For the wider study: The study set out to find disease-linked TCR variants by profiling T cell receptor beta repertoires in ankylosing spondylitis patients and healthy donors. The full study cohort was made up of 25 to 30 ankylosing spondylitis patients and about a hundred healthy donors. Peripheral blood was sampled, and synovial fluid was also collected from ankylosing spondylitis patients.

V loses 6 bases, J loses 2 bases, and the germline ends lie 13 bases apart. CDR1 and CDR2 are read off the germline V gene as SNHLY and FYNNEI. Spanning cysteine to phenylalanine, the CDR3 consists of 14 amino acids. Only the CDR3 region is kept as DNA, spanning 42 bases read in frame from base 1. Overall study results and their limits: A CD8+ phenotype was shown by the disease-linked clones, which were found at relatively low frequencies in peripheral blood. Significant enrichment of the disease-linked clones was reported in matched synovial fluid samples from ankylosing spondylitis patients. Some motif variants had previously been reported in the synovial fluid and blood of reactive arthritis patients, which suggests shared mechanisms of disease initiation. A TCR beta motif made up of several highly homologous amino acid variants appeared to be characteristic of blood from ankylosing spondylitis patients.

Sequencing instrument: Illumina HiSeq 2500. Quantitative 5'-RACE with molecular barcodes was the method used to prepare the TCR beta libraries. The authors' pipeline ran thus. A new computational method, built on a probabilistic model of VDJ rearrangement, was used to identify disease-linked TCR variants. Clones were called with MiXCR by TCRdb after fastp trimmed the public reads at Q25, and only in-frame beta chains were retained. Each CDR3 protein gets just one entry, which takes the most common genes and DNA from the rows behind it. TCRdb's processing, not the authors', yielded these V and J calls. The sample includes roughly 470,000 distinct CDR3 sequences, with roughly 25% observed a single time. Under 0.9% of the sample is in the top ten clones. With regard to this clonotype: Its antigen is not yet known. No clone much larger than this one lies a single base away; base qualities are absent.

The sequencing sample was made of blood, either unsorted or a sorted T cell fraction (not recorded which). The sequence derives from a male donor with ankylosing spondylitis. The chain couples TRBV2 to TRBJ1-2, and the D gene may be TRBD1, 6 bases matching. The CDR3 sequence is CASREQGSNYGYTF. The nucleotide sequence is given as TGTGCCAGCAGGGAACAGGGATCGAACTATGGCTACACCTTC.